The 30 T cell receptor beta chains below come from one sample, sequenced in a study of T cell responses to AZD1222 COVID-19 vaccine (dated by TCRdb to the early 2020s). What the time point label conveys for this sample: about 28 days (+/-7) after the second vaccine dose. The library was prepared using the immunoSEQ multiplex PCR assay. The table was pulled from immuneACCESS by TCRdb, which kept in-frame rearrangements only. Such tables lose some clones; where checked, under half of the loss comes from unresolved V genes, and the rest has no known cause. This sample lists around 150,000 clones; over 75% were detected once. More than 4% of the sample rests with the top ten. The material sequenced was peripheral blood, taken 28 days after the second AZD1222 dose. These receptor sequences come from an adult who received the AZD1222 COVID-19 vaccine.

This clone was detected only once. This sequence joins TRBV6-5 and TRBJ1-5; D not resolved. The CDR3 sequence is 13 residues long. Germline CDR1 is MNHEY and CDR2 is SVGAGI. Trimming took off 7 bases at V and 4 bases at J, with 11 bases between the two ends. As DNA, the CDR3 is TGTGCCAGCACTCAGGACTGGAATCAGCCCCAGCATTTT. Protein sequence: CASTQDWNQPQHF.

The chain links TRBV7-2 to TRBJ2-1, with 7 positions matching TRBD2. J lost 1 base, V lost 3 bases, and 3 bases had no gene match. The CDR3 is 15 amino acids. Germline values: CDR1 SGHTA, CDR2 FQGNSA. CDR3 loop: CASSFTGGSYNEQFF. CDR3 DNA sequence: TGTGCCAGCAGCTTTACGGGGGGATCCTACAATGAGCAGTTCTTC.

The chain couples TRBV25-1 to TRBJ1-2; 7 nucleotides align to TRBD1. The CDR3 totals 11 residues. V gave up 5 bases and J gave up 14 bases; unmatched junction bases: 8. Germline-derived CDR1 and CDR2 are MGHDK and SYGVNS. The CDR3 loop reads CASSSRDSFTF. As DNA, the CDR3 is TGTGCCAGCAGTAGCCGGGACAGTTTTACCTTC.

The chain employs TRBV4-2 and TRBJ1-1; D unresolved. Germline V gene data show CDR1 as LGHNA and CDR2 as YNFKEQ. The CDR3 loop spans 14 amino acids. Trimming pared 1 base from V and 1 base from J, leaving 7 bases between. As DNA, the CDR3 is TGTGCCAGCAGCCAAGGGGAGGGGAACACTGAAGCTTTCTTT. Amino acids: CASSQGEGNTEAFF.

The chain recombines TRBV5-1 with TRBJ1-6; weak D call: TRBD1 (5 bases). CDR3 length: 14 residues. Trimming pared 4 bases from V and 10 bases from J, leaving 15 bases between. Germline V lookup: CDR1 SGHRS, CDR2 YFSETQ. DNA for the CDR3: TGCGCCAGCAGCGGGGGAGGGGTCGGATCACCCCTCCACTTT. It yields the protein CASSGGGVGSPLHF.

This clone was counted once. The J gene is TRBJ2-5, the V gene TRBV19; D is perhaps TRBD1 (5 bases). V lost 5 bases and J lost 9, with 16 bases in between. CDR1 and CDR2 (germline): LNHDA, SQIVND (reference sequence). The length of the CDR3 is 13 residues. The CDR3 DNA is TGTGCCAGTAGTTCCACAGGAATGGGGTCCCAGTACTTC. Its protein product is CASSSTGMGSQYF.

The chain carries TRBV4-3 and TRBJ1-1; D might be TRBD1 (5 bases). From germline, CDR1 is LGHNA and CDR2 YSLEER. V lost 1 base, J lost 13 bases, and 19 bases lay in between. This CDR3 has 14 residues. The CDR3, as DNA: TGCGCCAGCAGCCAAGGGGGGATCCGGGTTCTGGTTTTCTTT. This codes for CASSQGGIRVLVFF.

In this sample, this clone turned up a few times. The V and J genes are TRBV5-6 and TRBJ2-5; no clear D. V lost 3 bases, J lost 5 bases, and 5 bases lay in between. Germline V gives CDR1 SGHDT, CDR2 YYEEEE. The CDR3 covers 11 residues. The CDR3 spells CASSSVETQYF. For the CDR3, the DNA is TGTGCCAGCAGCTCAGTGGAGACCCAGTACTTC.

The chain combines TRBV5-8 with TRBJ2-1, with D uncertain. The CDR3 is 13 amino acids. Germline lookup yields CDR1 SGHTS and CDR2 YDEGEE. With 0 bases removed from V and 3 bases from J, the gap between germline ends came to 4 bases. The CDR3 DNA reads as TGTGCCAGCAGCTTGGACAGCTACAATGAGCAGTTCTTC. Translated: CASSLDSYNEQFF.

This chain connects TRBV5-6 to TRBJ2-7; no firm D call. This CDR3 is 13 amino acids long. The germline V gene encodes CDR1 SGHDT and CDR2 YYEEEE. The ends were cut back, 3 bases at V and 5 bases at J, with 12 bases in the middle. In DNA, the CDR3 is TGTGCCAGCAGCTGGGCTCCTTCACACGAGCAGTACTTC. It translates to CASSWAPSHEQYF.

The rearrangement uses TRBV6-5 and TRBJ1-1, with 7 bases aligning to TRBD1. In germline, CDR1 is MNHEY, CDR2 SVGAGI. J was trimmed by 1 base and V by 11 bases; bases with no gene match: 10. CDR3 size: 14 residues. Written as DNA, the CDR3 is TGTGCCGTAGGGACAGTGGTAAGGAACACTGAAGCTTTCTTT. Its protein product is CAVGTVVRNTEAFF.

The rearrangement joins TRBV6-7 to TRBJ1-5; no definite D call. TRBV6-7 is known as an ORF, though its function is uncertain. V lost 0 bases to trimming and J lost 2 bases, with 11 bases between them. The CDR3 consists of 16 residues. The CDR3 nucleotides are TGTGCCAGCAGTTACTCGTATGGGTGGGGCAATCAGCCCCAGCATTTT. It is translated as CASSYSYGWGNQPQHF.

The chain combines TRBV6-2 or TRBV6-3 with TRBJ2-7; 7 bases match TRBD1. The germline V gene has CDR1 MNHEY and CDR2 SVGEGT. J was trimmed by 3 bases and V by 2 bases; bases with no gene match: 4. The length of the CDR3 is 14 residues. Here the CDR3 DNA reads TGTGCCAGCAGTTACCCCGACAGGGTCTACGAGCAGTACTTC. Its translation: CASSYPDRVYEQYF.

The V call is TRBV5-6, the J call TRBJ2-7; weak D call: TRBD1 (5 bases). The V gene lost 4 bases and the J gene lost 5 bases, with 13 bases spanning the gap. Germline values: CDR1 SGHDT, CDR2 YYEEEE. The CDR3 totals 13 residues. In DNA form, the CDR3 reads TGTGCCAGCAGCCCCCCCAGGGAACACGAGCAGTACTTC. Amino acid sequence: CASSPPREHEQYF. Full variable domain (rest looked up from reference TRBV5-6 and TRBJ2-7): DAGVTQSPTHLIKTRGQQVTLRCSPKSGHDTVSWYQQALGQGPQFIFQYYEEEERQRGNFPDRFSGHQFPNYSSELNVNALLLGDSALYLCASSPPREHEQYFGPGTRLTVT.

The chain recombines TRBV19 with TRBJ1-2; D might be TRBD1 (5 bases). V was shortened by 5 bases and J by 1 base, with 11 bases between the two germline ends. Germline V CDR1 and CDR2: LNHDA, SQIVND (reference sequence). This CDR3 region has 14 residues. DNA of the CDR3: TGTGCCAGTAGTGTTCGACAGAGTAACTATGGCTACACCTTC. Translating it yields CASSVRQSNYGYTF.

Here the CDR3 reads CASSLGQRETQYF. CDR3 DNA: TGTGCCAGCAGCTTGGGGCAGCGGGAGACCCAGTACTTC. The chain combines TRBV5-5 with TRBJ2-5; the D gene is possibly TRBD2 (5 bases). Germline lookup yields CDR1 SGHKS and CDR2 YYEKEE (reference sequence). V lost 0 bases and J lost 5, with 8 bases in between. The CDR3 is made up of 13 amino acids.

This clone was detected once. This chain uses TRBV19 with TRBJ1-5; D ambiguous. The CDR3 totals 14 residues. Trimming took 2 bases from V and 3 from J, leaving 8 bases between them. Germline CDR1 is LNHDA and CDR2 is SQIVND (reference sequence). The CDR3: CASSINPDNQPQHF. The CDR3 DNA follows: TGTGCCAGTAGTATAAACCCCGACAATCAGCCCCAGCATTTT.

This chain joins TRBV3-1 (or the pseudogene TRBV3-2) and TRBJ1-1; D is undetermined. CDR3 length: 13 residues. Per germline, CDR1 LGHDT and CDR2 YNNKEL (reference sequence). V was trimmed by 1 base and J by 3 bases, leaving 6 bases between them. The CDR3 region has the DNA TGTGCCAGCAGCCAAGCCGGTTACACTGAAGCTTTCTTT. Amino acids: CASSQAGYTEAFF.

J is TRBJ1-1 and V is TRBV5-8; D may be TRBD1 (5 bases). This CDR3 is built from 15 residues. Trimming took 4 bases from V and 1 from J, leaving 14 bases between them. The germline CDR1 and CDR2 sequences are SGHTS and YDEGEE. The CDR3 region is CASSPRRGRNTEAFF. The CDR3 DNA reads TGTGCCAGCAGCCCCCGGAGGGGACGGAACACTGAAGCTTTCTTT.

Only one count was recorded for this clone. The chain joins TRBV21-1 to TRBJ1-1; the table gives TRBD1 as D, unverified against the DNA. TRBV21-1 counts as a pseudogene. This CDR3 is 15 amino acids long. The CDR3 DNA sequence: TGTGCCAGCAGCAAAGTAAACAGGGGGCTTACTGAAGCTTTCTTT. Translation: CASSKVNRGLTEAFF.

J is TRBJ1-1 and V is TRBV6-5; D might be TRBD1 (6 bases). The CDR3 runs 13 residues. Germline V CDR1 and CDR2: MNHEY, SVGAGI. The V gene lost 7 bases and the J gene lost 3 bases, with 12 bases spanning the gap. Written as DNA, the CDR3 is TGTGCCAGCACGAAGGGGGTTTACACTGAAGCTTTCTTT. Protein product: CASTKGVYTEAFF.

The chain combines TRBV4-3 with TRBJ2-1; D unclear. Germline V lookup: CDR1 LGHNA, CDR2 YSLEER. This CDR3 is 14 amino acids long. The V end lost 4 bases, the J end lost 0 bases, and 7 bases lay between the germline ends. CDR3 protein: CASSPRTSYNEQFF. CDR3 bases: TGCGCCAGCAGCCCCCGAACCTCCTACAATGAGCAGTTCTTC.

This clone has a handful of counts. V is TRBV6-5 and J is TRBJ1-2; 8 bases line up with TRBD1. The CDR3 consists of 15 residues. The ends lost 4 bases at V and 7 bases at J; junction bases unmatched: 11. Germline lookup yields CDR1 MNHEY and CDR2 SVGAGI. The CDR3 DNA sequence: TGTGCCAGCAGTTCGTATCAGGGGGCGGTGGGTGGCTACACCTTC. Residues: CASSSYQGAVGGYTF.

The V gene is TRBV4-3, the J gene TRBJ2-7; maybe TRBD2 (5 bases). The CDR3 extends over 15 amino acids. Germline CDR1 reads LGHNA; CDR2 reads YSLEER. V was trimmed by 0 bases and J by 7 bases, leaving 16 bases between them. The CDR3 region has the DNA TGCGCCAGCAGCCAAGATATTAGTGACTCGGGAGAGCAGTACTTC. It codes for CASSQDISDSGEQYF.

CDR3 bases: TGTGCCAGCAGCCGGGCAGGGAAGAACACTGAAGCTTTCTTT. It specifies CASSRAGKNTEAFF. The chain recombines TRBV14 with TRBJ1-1; a weak D match, TRBD1 (5 bases). The CDR3 totals 14 residues. V lost 4 bases and J lost 1, with 10 bases in between. CDR1 and CDR2 from the germline V gene are SGHDN and FVKESK.

The J gene is TRBJ2-2, the V gene TRBV7-9; D not resolved. This CDR3 is built from 15 residues. V lost 1 base and J lost 4, with 10 bases in between. From germline, CDR1 is SEHNR and CDR2 FQNEAQ (reference sequence). The CDR3 DNA reads as TGTGCCAGCAGCTTAGTAGGCCGGGTCACCGGGGAGCTGTTTTTT. Its translation is CASSLVGRVTGELFF.

The CDR3 spells CASSQLRGQETQYF. The CDR3 coding sequence is TGTGCCAGCAGCCAACTTCGCGGGCAAGAGACCCAGTACTTC. This chain joins TRBV14 and TRBJ2-5; D perhaps matches TRBD2 (5 bases). This CDR3 spans 14 amino acids. Germline CDR1 and CDR2: SGHDN and FVKESK. Trimming removed 2 bases at V and 2 bases at J, with 9 bases between.

This chain joins TRBV28 and TRBJ1-3; possible D gene TRBD1, 5 bases. V was pared by 5 bases and J by 0 bases, with 11 bases between. This CDR3 spans 15 amino acids. CDR1 MDHEN and CDR2 SYDVKM come from the germline V gene. CDR3 residues: CASSPPDNSGNTIYF. The CDR3 DNA sequence: TGTGCCAGCAGTCCACCGGACAACTCTGGAAACACCATATATTTT.

This clone has just one count. The rearrangement links TRBV4-1 to TRBJ1-4, with D possibly matching TRBD1 (5 bases). The CDR3 loop spans 15 amino acids. V was cut by 2 bases and J by 5 bases, with 12 bases left in between. Germline V gives CDR1 MGHRA, CDR2 YSYEKL. CDR3 sequence reads: CASSQRGLTNEKLFF. The CDR3 DNA sequence: TGCGCCAGCAGCCAAAGGGGACTCACAAATGAAAAACTGTTTTTT.

This clone was recorded once. CDR3 DNA: TGTGCCAGCAGACAGTCGGGAACTCGCGGCTACACCTTC. Amino acid sequence: CASRQSGTRGYTF. This chain uses TRBV14 with TRBJ1-2; D gene ambiguous. This CDR3 contains 13 residues. The germline V gene has CDR1 SGHDN and CDR2 FVKESK. Deletions cut 6 bases from V and 8 bases from J, with 16 bases between.